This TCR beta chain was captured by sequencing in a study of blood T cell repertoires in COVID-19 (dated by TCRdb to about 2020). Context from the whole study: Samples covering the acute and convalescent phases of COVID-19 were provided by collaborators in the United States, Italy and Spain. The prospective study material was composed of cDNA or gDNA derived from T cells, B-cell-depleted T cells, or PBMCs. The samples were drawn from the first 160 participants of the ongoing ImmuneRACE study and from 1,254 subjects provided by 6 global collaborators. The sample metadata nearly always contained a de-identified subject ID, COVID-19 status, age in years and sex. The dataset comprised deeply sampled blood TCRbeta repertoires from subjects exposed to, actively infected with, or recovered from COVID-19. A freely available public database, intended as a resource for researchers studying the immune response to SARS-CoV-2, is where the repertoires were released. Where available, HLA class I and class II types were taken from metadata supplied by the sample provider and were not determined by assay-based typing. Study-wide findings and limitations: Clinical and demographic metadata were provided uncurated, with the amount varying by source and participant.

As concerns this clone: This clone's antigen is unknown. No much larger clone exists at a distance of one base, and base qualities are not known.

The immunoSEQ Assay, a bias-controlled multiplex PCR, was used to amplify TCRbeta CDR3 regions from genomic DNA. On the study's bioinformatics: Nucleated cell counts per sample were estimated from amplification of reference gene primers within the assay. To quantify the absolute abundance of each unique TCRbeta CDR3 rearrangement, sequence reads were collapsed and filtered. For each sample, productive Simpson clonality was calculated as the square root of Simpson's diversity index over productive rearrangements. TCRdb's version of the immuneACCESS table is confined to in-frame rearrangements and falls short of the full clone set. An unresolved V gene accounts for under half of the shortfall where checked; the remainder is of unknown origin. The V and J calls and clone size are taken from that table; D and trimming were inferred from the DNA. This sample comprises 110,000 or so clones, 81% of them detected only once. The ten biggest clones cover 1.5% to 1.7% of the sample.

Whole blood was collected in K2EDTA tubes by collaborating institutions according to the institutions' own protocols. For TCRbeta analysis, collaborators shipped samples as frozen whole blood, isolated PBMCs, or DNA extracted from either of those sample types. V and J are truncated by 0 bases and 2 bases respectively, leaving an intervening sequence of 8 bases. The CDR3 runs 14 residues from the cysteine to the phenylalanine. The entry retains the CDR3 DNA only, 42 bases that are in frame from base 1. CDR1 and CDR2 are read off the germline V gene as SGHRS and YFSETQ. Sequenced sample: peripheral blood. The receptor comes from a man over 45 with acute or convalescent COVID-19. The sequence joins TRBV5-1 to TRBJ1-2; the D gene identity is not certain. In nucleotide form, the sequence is TGCGCCAGCAGCTTGGAATCGGGGAACTATGGCTACACCTTC. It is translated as CASSLESGNYGYTF.